The entry that follows covers one T cell receptor beta chain sequence. In the authors' workflow: Counts of nucleated cells, estimated from reference gene primer amplification, were obtained. The table came from immunoSEQ multiplex PCR; TCRdb's copy has only in-frame clones and leaves some out. Clonal size and the V and J genes are those of that table, whereas D and trimming came from the DNA. The sample yields some 41,000 clones, approximately 82% seen once. These data belong to a study of blood T cell repertoires in COVID-19. Study at large: Donors in the United States, Italy and Spain gave samples during acute or convalescent COVID-19. T cells, B-cell-depleted T cells, or PBMCs provided the cDNA or gDNA that served as material.

This TCR came from a woman older than 75 with active or convalescent COVID-19. The specimen was peripheral blood.

Written as DNA, the CDR3 is TGTGCCAGCACCCCGGACGGGAGGAACACCGGGGAGCTGTTTTTT. It specifies CASTPDGRNTGELFF. J is TRBJ2-2 and V is TRBV6-4; TRBD2 is a possible D gene (6 bases). Deletions cut 7 bases from V and 1 base from J, with 13 bases between. CDR3 length: 15 residues. Germline CDR1 reads MRHNA; CDR2 reads SNTAGT.